This T cell receptor beta chain came from a study of early T cells in non-severe SARS-CoV-2 infection. One entry per CDR3 protein, called by TCRdb with MiXCR from the 5' RACE reads. The sample gives around 80,000 distinct CDR3 sequences, under 15% of which show up once; 6% is in the top ten. V lost 4 bases to trimming and J lost 3 bases; unmatched junction nucleotides: 13. Germline lookup yields CDR1 LGHDT and CDR2 YNNKEL (reference sequence). This CDR3 has 18 residues. At least ten counts were recorded for this clonotype. The sample was whole blood. This rearrangement joins TRBV3-1 to TRBJ2-5; 11 bases align to TRBD2. This receptor was obtained from an adult who was a healthcare worker with PCR-confirmed SARS-CoV-2 infection or an uninfected control (not recorded which). CDR3 residues: CASSPRPSSGRKKETQYF. In nucleotides, the CDR3 is TGTGCCAGCAGCCCGCGACCGTCTAGCGGGAGGAAAAAAGAGACCCAGTACTTC.